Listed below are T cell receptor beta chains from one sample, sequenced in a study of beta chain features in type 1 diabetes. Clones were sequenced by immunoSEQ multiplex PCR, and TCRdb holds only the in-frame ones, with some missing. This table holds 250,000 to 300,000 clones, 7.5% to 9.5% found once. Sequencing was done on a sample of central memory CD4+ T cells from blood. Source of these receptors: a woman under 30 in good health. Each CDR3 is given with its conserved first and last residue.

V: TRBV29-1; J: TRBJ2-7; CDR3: CSVRPAGNEQYF
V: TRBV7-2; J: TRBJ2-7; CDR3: CASSLFGTSGRAYEQYF
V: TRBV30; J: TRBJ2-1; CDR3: CAWSLGAEQFF
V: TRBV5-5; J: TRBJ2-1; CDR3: CASSPGLAGEKEGSNEQFF
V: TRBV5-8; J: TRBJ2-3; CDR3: CASSFWPSTDTQYF
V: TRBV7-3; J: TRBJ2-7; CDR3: CASSSPLAGAFRASYEQYF
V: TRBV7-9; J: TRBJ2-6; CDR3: CASSPSRANGANVLTF
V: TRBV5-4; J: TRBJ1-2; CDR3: CASSLDLGNSYYGYTF
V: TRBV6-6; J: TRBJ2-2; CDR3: CASSHPGRAGELFF
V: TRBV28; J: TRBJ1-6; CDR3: CASSPSGPYGGGVHF
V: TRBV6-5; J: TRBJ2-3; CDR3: CASTSPSGGTDTQYF
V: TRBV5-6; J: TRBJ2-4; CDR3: CASIIAGAKNIQYF
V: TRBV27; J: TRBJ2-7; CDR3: CASSPTSYAYEQYF
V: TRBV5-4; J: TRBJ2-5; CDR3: CASSESGGAGETQYF
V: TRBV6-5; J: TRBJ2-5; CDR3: CASSYLGTQETQYF
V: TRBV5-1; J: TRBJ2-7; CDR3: CASSFFDRGIDEQYF
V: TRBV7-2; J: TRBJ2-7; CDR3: CASSLAGLIYEQYF
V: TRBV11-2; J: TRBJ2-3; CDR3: CASSSSGRRTDTQYF
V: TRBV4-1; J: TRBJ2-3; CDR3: CASSPLAGGITDTQYF
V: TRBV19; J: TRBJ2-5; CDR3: CASSIMSGQETQYF
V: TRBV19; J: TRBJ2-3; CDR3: CASSLTRKAGGPRDATDTQYF
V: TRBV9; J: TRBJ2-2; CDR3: CASSVFTSGGSGELFF
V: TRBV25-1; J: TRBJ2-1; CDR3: CASNRGLNNEQFF
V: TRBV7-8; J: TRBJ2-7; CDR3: CASSHQEGEQYF
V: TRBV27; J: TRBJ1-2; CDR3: CASSRDPAPNYGYTF
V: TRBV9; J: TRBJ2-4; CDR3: CASSVGAKNIQYF
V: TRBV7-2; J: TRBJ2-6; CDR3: CASSRQGSGANVLTF
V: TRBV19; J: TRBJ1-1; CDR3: CASMVQGSYTEAFF
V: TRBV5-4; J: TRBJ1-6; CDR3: CALGDAFSPLHF
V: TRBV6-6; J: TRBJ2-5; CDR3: CASTPAGVETQYF
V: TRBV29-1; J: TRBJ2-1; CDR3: CSVWREGLYNEQFF
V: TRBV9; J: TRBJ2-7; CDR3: CASSVGQGRAYEQYF
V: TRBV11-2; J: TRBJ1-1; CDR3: CASSVILGADTEAFF
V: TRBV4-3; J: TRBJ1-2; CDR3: CASRRPEQGNYGYTF
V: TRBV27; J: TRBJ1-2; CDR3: CASSPHAGRANYGYTF
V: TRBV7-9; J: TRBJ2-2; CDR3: CASSPEGGRRSTGELFF
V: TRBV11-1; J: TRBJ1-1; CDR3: CASSLGRKAFF
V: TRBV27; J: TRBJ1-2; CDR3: CASSFQGYYGYTF
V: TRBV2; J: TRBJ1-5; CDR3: CASSEGQSRNQPQHF
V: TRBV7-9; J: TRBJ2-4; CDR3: CASSLAGLIQYF